This T cell receptor (beta chain) was sequenced during a study of radiotherapy plus CTLA-4 blockade in lung cancer. This CDR3 comprises 14 residues. V was shortened by 4 bases and J by 11 bases, with 19 bases between the two germline ends. In germline, CDR1 is SGHTS, CDR2 YDEGEE. Here immunoSEQ multiplex PCR was the method, and the copy in TCRdb shows in-frame clones only, minus some. The sample shows 15,000 to 20,000 clones, 86% of them seen only once. The sequenced sample was peripheral blood, obtained from a patient treated with radiotherapy plus ipilimumab. This TCR derives from a human donor with non-small cell lung cancer whose response to radiotherapy plus ipilimumab could not be evaluated. The rearrangement uses TRBV5-8 and TRBJ2-4; possibly TRBD2 for D (5 bases). CDR3 coding DNA: TGTGCCAGCAGCAACGGTCGCTTCGGGGTTTTTCAGTACTTC. Amino acid sequence: CASSNGRFGVFQYF.